This T cell receptor beta chain is drawn from a study of blood T cell repertoires in COVID-19. Study-wide context: Acute-phase and convalescent COVID-19 samples originated in the United States, Italy and Spain. T cells, B-cell-depleted T cells, or PBMCs supplied cDNA or gDNA.

This clone was seen just once. Trimming left V 0 bases short and J 5 bases short, with 11 bases between. The germline CDR1 and CDR2 sequences are LGHNA and YSLEER. The length of the CDR3 is 16 residues. Patients of the Seattle cohort, enrolled during active infection, were followed longitudinally. As processed by the authors: Quantification of nucleated cells was approximated via reference gene primer amplification. Clones were read by immunoSEQ multiplex PCR, and TCRdb kept only the in-frame ones, dropping some. V and J calls plus clone size are reproduced from that table; the DNA served to infer D and trimming. The sample has 85,000 to 120,000 clones, about 79% seen once; the top ten hold 6% to 6.5%.

The sequencing sample was made of peripheral blood. This clonotype originated in a man older than 75 with COVID-19, enrolled during active disease. This chain links TRBV4-3 with TRBJ2-6, with TRBD1 as a possible D gene (6 bases). CDR3 amino acids: CASSQEGTRRANVLTF. DNA for the CDR3: TGCGCCAGCAGCCAAGAGGGGACAAGGAGGGCCAACGTCCTGACTTTC.